The 12 T cell receptor beta chains below all came from one sample that was sequenced in a study of regulatory dendritic cells for organ transplantation. Allogeneic regulatory or mature dendritic cells were co-cultured for 5 days with CFSE-labeled sorted T cells at 1:10. No cognate antigen is known for these TCRs. TCRdb keeps only in-frame clones here, not all; method: immunoSEQ multiplex PCR. The sample consists of approximately 10,000 clones, roughly 86% of them appearing once. Specimen: naive CD8+ T cells from blood cultured with dendritic cells. The sample's subset: CD45RA+ naive T cells. These receptors all stem from a human donor in good health.

This sequence joins TRBV4-2 and TRBJ1-5; D gene uncertain. The CDR3 extends over 16 amino acids. Trimming removed 0 bases from V and 4 bases from J, with 13 bases in between. Germline CDR1 LGHNA, CDR2 YNFKEQ. In nucleotides, the CDR3 is TGTGCCAGCAGCCAAGAAGGCGGCAGCCTTAATCAGCCCCAGCATTTT. As protein: CASSQEGGSLNQPQHF.

This chain links TRBV5-4 with TRBJ1-2; 11 nucleotides line up with TRBD1. The CDR3 has 16 amino acids. Germline assignment: CDR1 SGHNT and CDR2 YYREEE (reference sequence). Trimming removed 1 base from V and 8 bases from J; junction bases left unmatched: 10. The CDR3 DNA follows: TGTGCCAGCAGCTTGAATGGACAGGGGGCCACTTGGGGCTACACCTTC. It translates to CASSLNGQGATWGYTF.

The V and J genes are TRBV6-5 and TRBJ2-3; D gene ambiguous. The CDR3 extends over 15 amino acids. CDR1 is MNHEY and CDR2 is SVGAGI in the germline V gene. Trimming cost V 2 bases and J 6 bases, with 15 bases left between them. The CDR3 DNA reads TGTGCCAGCAGTTACCTGGCTCGAAGGGCGGATACGCAGTATTTT. This gives the protein CASSYLARRADTQYF.

The gene calls are TRBV13 and TRBJ2-1; 9 positions match TRBD2. CDR1 is PRHDT and CDR2 is FYEKMQ in the germline V gene (reference sequence). The CDR3 sequence is 15 residues long. Trimming cost V 4 bases and J 3 bases; bases outside gene matches: 4. The CDR3 DNA follows: TGTGCCAGCAGCTCCGGGACTAGCTTCTACAATGAGCAGTTCTTC. Its translation: CASSSGTSFYNEQFF.

Only one count was recorded for this clone. V gene TRBV4-3 combines with J gene TRBJ2-7; the D gene is possibly TRBD1 (5 bases). The germline CDR1 and CDR2 sequences are LGHNA and YSLEER. This CDR3 spans 15 amino acids. V gave up 1 base and J gave up 2 bases, with 12 bases separating them. The CDR3 region has the DNA TGCGCCAGCAGCCAAGGGTATAGGGGTACCTACGAGCAGTACTTC. This gives the protein CASSQGYRGTYEQYF.

This sequence joins TRBV25-1 and TRBJ1-3; 7 bases align to TRBD1. The CDR3 is 18 amino acids. The ends lost 1 base at V and 2 bases at J; junction bases unmatched: 11. Germline-derived CDR1 and CDR2 are MGHDK and SYGVNS. The CDR3 spells CASSEFPRGDRAGNTIYF. CDR3 coding DNA: TGTGCCAGCAGTGAATTCCCAAGGGGAGACAGGGCTGGAAACACCATATATTTT.

The chain couples TRBV25-1 to TRBJ2-2; TRBD2 might be the D (5 bases). V was clipped by 4 bases and J by 6 bases, with 6 bases between them. Germline-derived CDR1 and CDR2 are MGHDK and SYGVNS. The CDR3 spans 12 residues. The CDR3 protein is CASSVAPGELFF. In nucleotides, the CDR3 is TGTGCCAGCAGTGTAGCGCCCGGGGAGCTGTTTTTT.

The chain carries TRBV29-1 and TRBJ1-2; D is undetermined. The V and J ends lost 6 bases and 8 bases respectively, with 16 bases between them. Germline values: CDR1 SQVTM, CDR2 ANQGSEA. The CDR3 spans 12 residues. The CDR3 loop is CSVVGGNHGYTF. The CDR3 DNA follows: TGCAGCGTGGTGGGAGGGAACCACGGCTACACCTTC.

The chain is built from TRBV5-6 and TRBJ1-5, with D perhaps matching TRBD1 (5 bases). This CDR3 spans 17 amino acids. The V gene lost 0 bases and the J gene lost 2 bases, with 15 bases spanning the gap. Looked up from germline, CDR1 is SGHDT and CDR2 is YYEEEE. In nucleotides, the CDR3 is TGTGCCAGCAGCTTGGCCCTTGGCAGGGTCCGCAATCAGCCCCAGCATTTT. This encodes CASSLALGRVRNQPQHF.

The chain combines TRBV6-1 with TRBJ1-1, with a weak D call TRBD1 (5 bases). The CDR3 runs to 15 residues. Germline V lookup: CDR1 MNHNS, CDR2 SASEGT. V lost 4 bases to trimming and J lost 4 bases, with 16 bases between them. DNA for the CDR3: TGTGCCAGCAGTGTGGAGTGGGGCGGAGGCACTGAAGCTTTCTTT. It is translated as CASSVEWGGGTEAFF.

The chain recombines TRBV2 with TRBJ2-7; TRBD1 matches at 7 bases. The CDR3 extends over 13 amino acids. Germline-derived CDR1 and CDR2 are SNHLY and FYNNEI. DNA of the CDR3: TGTGTCCAGCAGAGAGACAGGGTATACGAGCAGTACTTC. Translation: CVQQRDRVYEQYF. Based on the CDR3 plus reference TRBV2 and TRBJ2-7, the full variable domain is EPEVTQTPSHQVTQMGQEVILRCVPISNHLYFYWYRQILGQKVEFLVSFYNNEISEKSEIFDDQFSVERPDGSNFTLKIRSTKLEDSAMYFCVQQRDRVYEQYFGPGTRLTVT.

The rearrangement joins TRBV29-1 to TRBJ2-7; the match to TRBD1 covers 7 bases. With 5 bases clipped from V and 4 bases from J, the junction kept 8 bases outside the gene matches. There are 13 residues in the CDR3. Germline CDR1 reads SQVTM; CDR2 reads ANQGSEA. The CDR3 sequence is CSVNHRDSYEQYF. The DNA for the CDR3 is TGCAGCGTTAATCACCGGGACAGTTACGAGCAGTACTTC.